The present TCR beta chain was sequenced within a study of Ad26.COV2.S vaccination and SARS-CoV-2 variants. Broader study findings: Analytic work on TCR breadth and depth might have understated the full extent of total T cell responses.

Remarks on this clone: Its target is unknown.

Treatment given: 19 received Ad26.COV2.S at low or high dose, single or two shots; a few received placebo; per-sample allocation not given. All samples were drawn on day 63, counting from the first vaccine or placebo injection. SARS-CoV-2 spike from the Wuhan strain was encoded by the vaccine, an Ad26 vector. Germline values: CDR1 SGHRS, CDR2 YFSETQ. The CDR3 has 15 amino acids. Trimming removed 0 bases from V and 2 bases from J, with 11 bases in between. The data were produced by immunoSEQ multiplex PCR, yet TCRdb's version contains in-frame clones alone and is incomplete. Of 300,000 to 400,000 clones detected, more than 75% appear once; the ten largest clones hold 3.4%.

Here the sequenced sample was peripheral blood, taken in a trial of Ad26.COV2.S vaccine versus placebo. The sequence was obtained from a person between 18 and 59 years old who received the Ad26.COV2.S COVID-19 vaccine or a placebo. V and J are TRBV5-1 and TRBJ2-5; D is perhaps TRBD2 (5 bases). DNA of the CDR3: TGCGCCAGCAGCTTGGCCTTGGACTTGCAAGAGACCCAGTACTTC. Translation: CASSLALDLQETQYF.